A few counts support the clone carrying this T cell receptor (beta chain). What it binds is not known. TCRdb used MiXCR to reprocess the 5' RACE reads, holding one entry per CDR3 protein. The sample yields 100,000 to 140,000 distinct CDR3 sequences, around 15% seen once. This entry belongs to a study of T-cell memory formation after mild COVID-19. Study results and caveats: The authors did not confirm SARS-CoV-2 specificity of second-wave clones peaking day 37. Pre-infection memory harbored some responding clones, suggesting cross-reactive memory joined.

This TCR derives from a man aged 18 to 35 who had mild COVID-19 (a few samples of this study predate the infection). Cell type and time point are not known. Sequencing was carried out using PBMCs or a T cell subset sorted from them (not recorded which).

The CDR3 loop is CASSRTVYNEQFF. CDR3 nucleotide sequence: TGTGCCAGCAGCCGGACAGTCTACAATGAGCAGTTCTTC. The chain recombines TRBV6-1 with TRBJ2-1, with TRBD1 as a possible D gene (6 bases). The CDR3 has 13 residues. Germline CDR1 and CDR2: MNHNS and SASEGT. V was pared by 6 bases and J by 3 bases, with 9 bases between.